A single sample is the source of the 5 T cell receptor beta chains below, sequenced in a study of tissue T cells after allogeneic stem cell transplantation. Libraries were prepared by immunoSEQ multiplex PCR; TCRdb keeps only in-frame clonotypes and omits some of them. Seen here are several thousand clones, less than 70% observed once, and the top ten hold 20% to 25%. Here the sequenced sample was duodenum tissue, taken at autopsy. These receptors originate from a female donor aged 60 or older with lung cancer.

This chain uses TRBV28 with TRBJ2-7; 8 nucleotides align to TRBD1. From germline, CDR1 is MDHEN and CDR2 SYDVKM. The junction had 8 bases not matched to a gene; V was cut back by 5 bases and J by 5 bases. The CDR3 spans 14 residues. The DNA for the CDR3 is TGTGCCAGCAGTGTCCCCGGGACAGGTAACGAGCAGTACTTC. Translating gives CASSVPGTGNEQYF.

The chain links TRBV3-1 (or the pseudogene TRBV3-2) to TRBJ1-1; the match to TRBD1 covers 8 bases. V was clipped by 4 bases and J by 1 base; unmatched bases: 5. The CDR3 has 15 amino acids. CDR1 is LGHDT and CDR2 is YNNKEL in the germline V gene (reference sequence). The CDR3 loop is CASSPRDRQNTEAFF. The CDR3 DNA reads as TGTGCCAGCAGCCCCCGGGACAGGCAGAACACTGAAGCTTTCTTT.

V is TRBV30 and J is TRBJ1-6, with D uncertain. V gave up 5 bases and J gave up 7 bases, with 12 bases separating them. The CDR3 loop spans 13 amino acids. The germline V gene encodes CDR1 GTSNPN and CDR2 SVGIG (reference sequence). The CDR3 sequence is CAWELLQNSPLHF. Written as DNA, the CDR3 is TGTGCCTGGGAGCTGTTACAGAATTCACCCCTCCACTTT.

This clone was seen a few times. V gene TRBV15 combines with J gene TRBJ2-1, with 8 bases that match TRBD2. Germline lookup yields CDR1 LNHNV and CDR2 YYDKDF (reference sequence). With V trimmed by 2 bases and J by 9 bases, 18 bases remained unmatched. This CDR3 has 18 residues. The CDR3, as DNA: TGTGCCACCAGCAGAACACCTAGCGGGCCCACTCGCGGGGGTGAGCAGTTCTTC. The encoded protein is CATSRTPSGPTRGGEQFF.

This clone showed up just once. This rearrangement joins TRBV5-5 to TRBJ2-1; 8 nucleotides line up with TRBD1. Unmatched junction bases numbered 7, after V lost 4 bases and J lost 4 bases. Germline lookup yields CDR1 SGHKS and CDR2 YYEKEE (reference sequence). The CDR3 is 15 amino acids. The CDR3 spells CASSPGTGGYNEQFF. CDR3 sequence (DNA): TGTGCCAGCAGCCCAGGGACAGGTGGGTACAATGAGCAGTTCTTC.